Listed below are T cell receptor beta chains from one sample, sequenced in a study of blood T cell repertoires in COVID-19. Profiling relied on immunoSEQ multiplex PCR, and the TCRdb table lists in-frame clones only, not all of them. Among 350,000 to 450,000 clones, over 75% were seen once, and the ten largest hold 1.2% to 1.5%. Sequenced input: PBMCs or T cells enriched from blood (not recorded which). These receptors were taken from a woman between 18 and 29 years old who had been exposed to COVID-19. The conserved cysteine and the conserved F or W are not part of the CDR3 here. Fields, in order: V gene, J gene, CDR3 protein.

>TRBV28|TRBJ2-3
ASTPTSGSTDTQY
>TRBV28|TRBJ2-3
ASSLMFERVSSTDTQY
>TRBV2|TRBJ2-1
ASRRAGGSSYNEQF
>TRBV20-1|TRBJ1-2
SASRAGVGFYGYT
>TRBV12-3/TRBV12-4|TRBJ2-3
ASSDIDTQY
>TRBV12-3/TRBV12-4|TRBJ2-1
ASSHTRVNEQF
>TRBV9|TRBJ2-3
ASSVGLLSTDTQY
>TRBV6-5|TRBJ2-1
ASSSGNSYNEQF
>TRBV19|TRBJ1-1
ASSLGPLTEWAF
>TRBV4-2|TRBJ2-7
ASSQGRTSGMDEQY
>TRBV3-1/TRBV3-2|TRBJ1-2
ASSQAGYRVGYGYT
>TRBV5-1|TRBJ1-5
ASTSKDPRWGVSQPQH
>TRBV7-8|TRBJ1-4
ASSAPTTGDNEKLF
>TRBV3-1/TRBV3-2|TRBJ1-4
ASSPETGIRYEKLF